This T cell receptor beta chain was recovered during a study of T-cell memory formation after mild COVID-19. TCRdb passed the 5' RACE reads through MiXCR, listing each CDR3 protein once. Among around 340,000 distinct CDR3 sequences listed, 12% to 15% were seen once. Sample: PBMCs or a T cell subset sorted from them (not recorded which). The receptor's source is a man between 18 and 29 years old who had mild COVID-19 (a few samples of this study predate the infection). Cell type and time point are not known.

CDR3 sequence (DNA): TGTGCCAGCAGTCAACAGGGCTGGGGAGAAAAACTGTTTTTT. Translation: CASSQQGWGEKLFF. V usage is TRBV7-2 and J usage is TRBJ1-4, with D perhaps TRBD1 (6 bases). The V end lost 6 bases, the J end lost 8 bases, and 16 bases lay between the germline ends. Per germline, CDR1 SGHTA and CDR2 FQGNSA. The length of the CDR3 is 14 residues.